This TCR beta chain came from a study of long-term antiretroviral therapy in people with HIV. General study results and limits: Blood was collected between the mid-2000s and the late 2010s, possibly under older ART regimens. Repertoires from HIV showed CDR3 length ranges narrower than those of controls. ART was followed by higher diversity that remained below transplant donor controls.

In its sample, this clone was seen a few times. What it recognizes is unknown. immunoSEQ v3.0 was run at survey level. Clones were sequenced by immunoSEQ multiplex PCR, and TCRdb holds only the in-frame ones, with some missing. Here the sample spans around 20,000 clones, approximately 80% being singletons. None of the participants with HIV were treated outside the United States. The material sequenced was unsorted PBMCs, taken 0.5 years before starting antiretroviral therapy. This clonotype was sampled from a man between 18 and 35 years old with HIV.

Here the CDR3 DNA reads TGTGCCAGCTCACCACAACGACACCTGATGAACACTGAAGCTTTCTTT. Amino acids: CASSPQRHLMNTEAFF. The V and J genes are TRBV18 and TRBJ1-1; D gene uncertain. The V end was cut by 1 base, the J end by 0 bases, with 12 bases between. CDR1 and CDR2 from the germline V gene are KGHSH and LQKENI. The CDR3 is made up of 16 amino acids.